This record concerns one T cell receptor beta chain sequence. Its antigen is still unknown. Using unique molecular identifiers, the investigators prepared the TCRbeta library. MiXCR was run by TCRdb on the PCR reads, yielding one entry per CDR3 protein. The sample includes about a million distinct CDR3 sequences, about 29% of them seen just once. This sample is part of a study of T-cell reconstitution after alpha-beta-depleted transplantation in children. Study-level findings and limits: Expanded graft clones, several hundred of them, were reportedly the source of alpha-beta T cells about two months after transplant. T cells produced anew were the main source of T-cell counts and diversity one year after transplant.

V lost 0 bases to trimming and J lost 0 bases, with 12 bases between them. Germline CDR1 and CDR2: LGHNA and YSLEER. The length of the CDR3 is 16 residues. Sequencing used PBMCs, mostly from graft donor cells, obtained 360 days after TCRalphabeta/CD19-depleted stem cell transplant. The chain links TRBV4-3 to TRBJ2-7, with D possibly TRBD2 on 6 matching bases. This TCR derives from a boy under three years old who had a stem cell transplant for SCID, so the T cells may come from the graft donor. This CDR3 reads CASSQDTGVGSYEQYF. The DNA for the CDR3 is TGCGCCAGCAGCCAAGATACGGGGGTTGGCTCCTACGAGCAGTACTTC.